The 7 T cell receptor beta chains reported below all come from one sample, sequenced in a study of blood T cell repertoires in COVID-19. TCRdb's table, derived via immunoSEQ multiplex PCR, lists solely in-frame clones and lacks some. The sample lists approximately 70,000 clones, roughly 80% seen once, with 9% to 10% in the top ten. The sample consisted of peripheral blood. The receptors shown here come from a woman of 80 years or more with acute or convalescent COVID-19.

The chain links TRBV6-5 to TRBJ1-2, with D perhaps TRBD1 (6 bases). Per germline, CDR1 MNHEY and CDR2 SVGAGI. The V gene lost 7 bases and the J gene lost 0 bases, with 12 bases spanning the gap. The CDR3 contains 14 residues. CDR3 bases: TGTGCCAGCACGAGGGACACCGCTAACTATGGCTACACCTTC. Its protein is CASTRDTANYGYTF.

The CDR3 bases are TGTGCCAGCTCACCAACCGGGACTAGCGGAAATTACAATGAGCAGTTCTTC. Its protein is CASSPTGTSGNYNEQFF. This chain uses TRBV18 with TRBJ2-1, with 11 bases aligning to TRBD2. The CDR3 is 17 residues long. Trimming at V came to 2 bases and at J to 4 bases, leaving 7 bases not matched to a gene. CDR1 is KGHSH, CDR2 LQKENI, per germline.

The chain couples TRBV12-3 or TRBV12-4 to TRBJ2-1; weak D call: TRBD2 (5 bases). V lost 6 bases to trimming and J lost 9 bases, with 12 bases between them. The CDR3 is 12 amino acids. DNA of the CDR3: TGTGCCAGCAGCCCCGGAGGCCGTGAGCAGTTCTTC. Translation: CASSPGGREQFF.

As DNA, the CDR3 is TGTGCCAGCAGCCGCCGACAGGGCATCAGCACTGAAGCTTTCTTT. Amino acid sequence: CASSRRQGISTEAFF. J is TRBJ1-1 and V is TRBV5-6, with 7 bases fitting TRBD1. V was pared by 4 bases and J by 4 bases, with 10 bases of the junction left unmatched. The CDR3 sequence is 15 residues long. Germline lookup yields CDR1 SGHDT and CDR2 YYEEEE. The whole variable domain, filled in from reference TRBV5-6 and TRBJ1-1, reads DAGVTQSPTHLIKTRGQQVTLRCSPKSGHDTVSWYQQALGQGPQFIFQYYEEEERQRGNFPDRFSGHQFPNYSSELNVNALLLGDSALYLCASSRRQGISTEAFFGQGTRLTVV.

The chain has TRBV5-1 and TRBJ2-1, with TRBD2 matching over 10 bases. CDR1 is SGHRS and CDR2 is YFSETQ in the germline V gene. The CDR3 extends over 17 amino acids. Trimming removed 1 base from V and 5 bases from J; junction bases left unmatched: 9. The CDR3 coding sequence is TGCGCCAGCAGCTTGTTTACTAGCGGGACCCCTAACAATGAGCAGTTCTTC. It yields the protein CASSLFTSGTPNNEQFF.

The CDR3 DNA sequence: TGTGCCAGCAGCGACAGGGGGCCCTATAATTCACCCCTCCACTTT. Protein sequence: CASSDRGPYNSPLHF. This chain uses TRBV27 with TRBJ1-6; 10 bases are shared with TRBD1. The CDR3 covers 15 residues. The junction had 1 base not matched to a gene; V was cut back by 6 bases and J by 2 bases. CDR1 and CDR2 (germline): MNHEY, SMNVEV (reference sequence).

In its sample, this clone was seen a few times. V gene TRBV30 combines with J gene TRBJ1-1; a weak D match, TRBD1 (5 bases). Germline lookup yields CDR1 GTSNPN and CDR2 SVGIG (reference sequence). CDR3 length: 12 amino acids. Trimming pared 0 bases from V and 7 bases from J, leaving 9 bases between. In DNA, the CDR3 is TGTGCCTGGAGTGTACAGGTCGTTGAAGCTTTCTTT. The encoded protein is CAWSVQVVEAFF.